This TCR beta chain was sequenced during a study of T cells after yellow fever vaccination. The study's findings and limits: Post-booster reappearance was seen for most primary-vaccination clones (nearly 97% CD4, around 90% CD8).

With regard to this clonotype: The antigen remains unidentified.

This CDR3 region has 13 residues. With 10 bases removed from V and 3 bases from J, the gap between germline ends came to 15 bases. CDR1 is MNHNS and CDR2 is SASEGT in the germline V gene. TCRdb re-called the 5' RACE reads with MiXCR, one entry per CDR3 protein. The table has about 500,000 distinct CDR3 sequences, less than 20% seen once; the top ten hold 17%. This clonotype originated in a man younger than 35 who received the YFV17D yellow fever vaccine. This specimen consisted of PBMCs, obtained around 5 days after the first yellow fever vaccination. The V and J genes are TRBV6-1 and TRBJ1-1; D is unclear. This chain's CDR3 is CATSPELDTEAFF. The CDR3 DNA is TGTGCCACCTCGCCCGAACTGGACACTGAAGCTTTCTTT.